This T cell receptor beta chain was sequenced during a study of molecular identifiers for immune sequencing clone quantification. TCRdb redid the calling of the PCR reads with MiXCR, one entry per CDR3 protein. The sample holds 70,000 to 95,000 distinct CDR3 sequences; roughly 19% are singletons and the top ten take about 0.85%. This clonotype was observed many times. The source is a human donor in good health. Some libraries in this study had Jurkat cell RNA spiked in. The material sequenced was naive CD8+ T cells from blood, with Jurkat cell RNA spiked in. Documented subset: FACS-sorted CD8+CD4-CCR7+CD45RA+ naive T cells.

The CDR3 here is CASSGLTGGVGNQPQHF. The CDR3 DNA is TGTGCCAGCAGCGGGTTGACAGGGGGTGTTGGCAATCAGCCCCAGCATTTT. The chain uses TRBV6-5 and TRBJ1-5, with 9 nucleotides matching TRBD1. Trimming removed 6 bases from V and 2 bases from J; junction bases left unmatched: 11. CDR3 length: 17 amino acids. Germline CDR1 reads MNHEY; CDR2 reads SVGAGI.